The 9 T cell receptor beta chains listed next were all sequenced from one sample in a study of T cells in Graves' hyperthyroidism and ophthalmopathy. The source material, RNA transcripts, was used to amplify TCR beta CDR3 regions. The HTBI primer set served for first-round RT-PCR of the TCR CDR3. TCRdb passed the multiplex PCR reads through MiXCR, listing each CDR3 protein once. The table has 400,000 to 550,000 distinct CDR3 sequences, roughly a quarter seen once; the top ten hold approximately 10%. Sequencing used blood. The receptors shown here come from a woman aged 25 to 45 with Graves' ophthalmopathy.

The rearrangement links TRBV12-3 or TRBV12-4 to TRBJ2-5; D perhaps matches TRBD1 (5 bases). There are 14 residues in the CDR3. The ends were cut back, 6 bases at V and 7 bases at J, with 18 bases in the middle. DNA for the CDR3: TGTGCCAGCAGCCCCGCACCAGGGTTCGGGACCCAGTACTTC. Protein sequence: CASSPAPGFGTQYF.

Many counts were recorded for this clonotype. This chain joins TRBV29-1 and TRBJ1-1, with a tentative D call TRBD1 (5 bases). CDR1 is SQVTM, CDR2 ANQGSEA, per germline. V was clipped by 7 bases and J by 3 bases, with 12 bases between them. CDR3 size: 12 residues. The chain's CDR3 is CSAERGDTEAFF. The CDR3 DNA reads TGCAGCGCCGAGAGGGGAGACACTGAAGCTTTCTTT.

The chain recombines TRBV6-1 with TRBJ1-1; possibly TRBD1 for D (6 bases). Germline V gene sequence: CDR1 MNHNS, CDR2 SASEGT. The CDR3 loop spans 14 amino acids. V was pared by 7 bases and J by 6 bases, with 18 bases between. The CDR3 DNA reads TGTGCCAGCACCTCGGACAGTCAAAACGCTGAAGCTTTCTTT. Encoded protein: CASTSDSQNAEAFF.

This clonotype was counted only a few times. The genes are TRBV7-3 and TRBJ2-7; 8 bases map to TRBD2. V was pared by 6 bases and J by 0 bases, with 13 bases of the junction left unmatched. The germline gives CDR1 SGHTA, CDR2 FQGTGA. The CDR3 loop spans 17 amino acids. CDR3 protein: CASRRLARPPLSYEQYF. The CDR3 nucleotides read TGTGCCAGCAGACGACTAGCGAGGCCTCCTCTCTCCTACGAGCAGTACTTC.

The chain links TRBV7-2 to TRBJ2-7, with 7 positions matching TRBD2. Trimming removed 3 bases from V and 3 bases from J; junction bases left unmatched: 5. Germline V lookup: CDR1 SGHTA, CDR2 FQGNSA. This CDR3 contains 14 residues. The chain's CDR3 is CASSFPAGDYEQYF. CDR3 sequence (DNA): TGTGCCAGCAGCTTCCCCGCGGGAGACTACGAGCAGTACTTC.

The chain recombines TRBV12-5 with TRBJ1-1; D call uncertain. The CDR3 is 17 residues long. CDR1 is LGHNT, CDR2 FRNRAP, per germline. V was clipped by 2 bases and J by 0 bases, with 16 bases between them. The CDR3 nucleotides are TGTGCTAGTGGTTTGTCGTCAGGAAACGGGATGAACACTGAAGCTTTCTTT. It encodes CASGLSSGNGMNTEAFF.

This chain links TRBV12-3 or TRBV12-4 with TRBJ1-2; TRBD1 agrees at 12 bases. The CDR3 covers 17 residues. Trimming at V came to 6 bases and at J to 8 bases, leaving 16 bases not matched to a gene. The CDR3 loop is CASSPTGTGGGGKGYTF. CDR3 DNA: TGTGCCAGCAGCCCAACCGGGACAGGGGGCGGGGGCAAAGGCTACACCTTC.

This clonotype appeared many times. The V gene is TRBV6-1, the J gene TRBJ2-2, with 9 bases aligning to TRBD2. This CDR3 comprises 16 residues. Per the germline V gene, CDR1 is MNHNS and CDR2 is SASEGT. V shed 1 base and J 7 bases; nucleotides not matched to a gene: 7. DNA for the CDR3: TGTGCCAGCAGTGAAGTTGCTAGCGGGGTTGGCGGGGAGCTGTTTTTT. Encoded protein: CASSEVASGVGGELFF.

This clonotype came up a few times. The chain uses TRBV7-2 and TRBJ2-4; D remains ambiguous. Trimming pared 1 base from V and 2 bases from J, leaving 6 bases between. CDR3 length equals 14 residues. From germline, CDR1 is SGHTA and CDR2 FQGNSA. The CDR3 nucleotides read TGTGCCAGCAGCTTAGGCCCTTCCAAAAACATTCAGTACTTC. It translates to CASSLGPSKNIQYF.